This TCR beta chain was sequenced for a study of radiotherapy plus CTLA-4 blockade in lung cancer. Notes on the study in general: Early blood T cell clone changes and increased post-radiation serum interferon-beta were reportedly the strongest response predictors. Following radiotherapy plus ipilimumab, tumor-derived TCR clones expanded in the blood.

Assay: immunoSEQ multiplex PCR; the TCRdb copy retains only in-frame clones and omits some. Of roughly 66,000 clones in the sample, around 83% were seen once. Each patient with chemo-refractory metastatic non-small-cell lung cancer was treated with focal radiation plus CTLA-4 blockade using ipilimumab. V was pared by 2 bases and J by 5 bases, with 19 bases between. The CDR3 runs to 16 residues. Comments on this clone: Its antigen is undetermined.

This sample comprised peripheral blood, obtained from a patient treated with radiotherapy plus ipilimumab. This chain links TRBV5-3 with TRBJ2-5; possibly TRBD1 for D (6 bases). TRBV5-3 is labeled an ORF, and its function is uncertain. This TCR derives from a human donor with non-small cell lung cancer who had a partial response to radiotherapy plus ipilimumab. CDR3 amino acids: CARSFQVQGLWETQYF. The DNA of the CDR3 is TGTGCCAGAAGCTTTCAGGTACAGGGCCTTTGGGAGACCCAGTACTTC.